This TCR beta chain comes out of a study of blood T cell repertoires in COVID-19. Turning to the study itself: PBMCs, B-cell-depleted T cells, or T cells provided the cDNA or gDNA that made up the material.

Original analysis: Estimated nucleated cell counts came from reference gene primer amplification. Sequencing was performed with immunoSEQ multiplex PCR; in TCRdb, only in-frame clones are kept and a portion is missing. V, J and clone size were drawn from that table, and D and trimming were deduced from the DNA. The table records 270,000 or so clones, more than 65% of them present only once. This CDR3 has 18 amino acids. Germline V gene sequence: CDR1 LGHNA, CDR2 YSLEER. V shed 0 bases and J 0 bases; nucleotides not matched to a gene: 8. The V and J genes are TRBV4-3 and TRBJ2-7, with 10 bases that match TRBD2. Sequencing input: peripheral blood. This receptor was taken from a woman in her late teens or twenties with acute or convalescent COVID-19. The DNA of the CDR3 is TGCGCCAGCAGCCAAGAAGTGGGTAGCGGGGGGAACTCCTACGAGCAGTACTTC. Its translation: CASSQEVGSGGNSYEQYF.